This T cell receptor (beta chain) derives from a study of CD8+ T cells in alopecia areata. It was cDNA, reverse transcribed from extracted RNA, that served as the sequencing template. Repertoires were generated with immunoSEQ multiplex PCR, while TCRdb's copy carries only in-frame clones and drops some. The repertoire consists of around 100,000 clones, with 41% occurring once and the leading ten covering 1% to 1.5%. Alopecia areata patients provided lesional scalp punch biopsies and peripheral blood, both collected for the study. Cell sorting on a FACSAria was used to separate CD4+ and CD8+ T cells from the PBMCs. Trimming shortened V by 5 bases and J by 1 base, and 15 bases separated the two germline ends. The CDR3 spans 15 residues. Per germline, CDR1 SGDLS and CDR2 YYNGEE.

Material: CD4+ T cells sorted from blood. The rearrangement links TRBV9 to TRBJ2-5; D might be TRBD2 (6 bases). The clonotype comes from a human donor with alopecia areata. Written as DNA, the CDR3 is TGTGCCAGCAGTGCCAGAGGAGCGGGCCAAGAGACCCAGTACTTC. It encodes CASSARGAGQETQYF.